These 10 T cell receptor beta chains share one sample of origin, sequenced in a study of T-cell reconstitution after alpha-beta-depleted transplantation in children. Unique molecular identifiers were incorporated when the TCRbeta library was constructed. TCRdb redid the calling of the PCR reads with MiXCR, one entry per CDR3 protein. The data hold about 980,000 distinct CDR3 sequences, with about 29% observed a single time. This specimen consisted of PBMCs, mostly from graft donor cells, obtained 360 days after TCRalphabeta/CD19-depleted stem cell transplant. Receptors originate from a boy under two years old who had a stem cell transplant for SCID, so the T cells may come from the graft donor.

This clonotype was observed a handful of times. The DNA for the CDR3 is TGCGCCAGCAGCATTGGACAGGGCGCTGGCTACACCTTC. Amino acid sequence: CASSIGQGAGYTF. This chain links TRBV5-1 with TRBJ1-2, with TRBD1 matching 8 bases. In germline, CDR1 is SGHRS, CDR2 YFSETQ. The CDR3 runs to 13 residues. The junction had 6 bases not matched to a gene; V was cut back by 4 bases and J by 7 bases.

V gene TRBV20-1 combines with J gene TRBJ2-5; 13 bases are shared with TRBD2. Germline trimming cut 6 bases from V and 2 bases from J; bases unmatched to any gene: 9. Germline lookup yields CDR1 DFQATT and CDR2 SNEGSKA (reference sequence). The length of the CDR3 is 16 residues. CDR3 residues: CSARPGLAGLQETQYF. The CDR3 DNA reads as TGCAGTGCGAGACCGGGACTAGCGGGGCTACAAGAGACCCAGTACTTC.

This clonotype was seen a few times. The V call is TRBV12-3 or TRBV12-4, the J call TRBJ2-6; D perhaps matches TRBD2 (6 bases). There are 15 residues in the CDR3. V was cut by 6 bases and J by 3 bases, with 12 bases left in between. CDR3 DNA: TGTGCCAGCAGCTCTGCGGGGCGTGGGGCCAACGTCCTGACTTTC. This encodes CASSSAGRGANVLTF.

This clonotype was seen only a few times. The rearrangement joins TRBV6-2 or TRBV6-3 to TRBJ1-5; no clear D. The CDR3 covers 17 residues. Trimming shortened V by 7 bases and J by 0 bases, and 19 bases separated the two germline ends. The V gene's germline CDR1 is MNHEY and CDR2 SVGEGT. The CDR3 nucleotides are TGTGCCAGCAACATGCAATTGGGGTCAGCTAGCAATCAGCCCCAGCATTTT. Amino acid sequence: CASNMQLGSASNQPQHF.

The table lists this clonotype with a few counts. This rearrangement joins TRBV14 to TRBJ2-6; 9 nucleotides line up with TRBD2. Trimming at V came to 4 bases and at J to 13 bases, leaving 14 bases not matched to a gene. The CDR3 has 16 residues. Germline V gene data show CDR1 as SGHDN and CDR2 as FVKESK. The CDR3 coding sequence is TGTGCCAGCAGCCGCGGAATAGCGGGGGCTCCGGGGGTCCTGACTTTC. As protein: CASSRGIAGAPGVLTF.

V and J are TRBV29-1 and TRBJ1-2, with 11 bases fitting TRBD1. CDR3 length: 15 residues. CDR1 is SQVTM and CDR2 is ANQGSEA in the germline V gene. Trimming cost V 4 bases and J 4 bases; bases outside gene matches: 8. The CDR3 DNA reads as TGCAGCGTTGCGGACAGGGGGCGCGTCGGCTATGGCTACACCTTC. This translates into CSVADRGRVGYGYTF.

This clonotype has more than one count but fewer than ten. The CDR3 DNA reads as TGCGCCAGCAGCTTTACCGGGACAGGGAGAAGAGGGGGCCAAGAGACCCAGTACTTC. The encoded protein is CASSFTGTGRRGGQETQYF. The chain has TRBV5-1 and TRBJ2-5; 9 bases are a match to TRBD1. With V trimmed by 2 bases and J by 1 base, 15 bases remained unmatched. Germline CDR1 is SGHRS and CDR2 is YFSETQ. The CDR3 length is 19 residues.

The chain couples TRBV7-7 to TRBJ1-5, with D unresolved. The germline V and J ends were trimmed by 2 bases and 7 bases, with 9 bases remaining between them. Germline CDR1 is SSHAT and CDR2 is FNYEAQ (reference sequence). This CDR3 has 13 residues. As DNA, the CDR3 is TGTGCCAGCAGCTTATGGGTCGGGCAGCCCCAGCATTTT. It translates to CASSLWVGQPQHF. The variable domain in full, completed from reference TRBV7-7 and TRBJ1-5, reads GAGVSQSPRYKVTKRGQDVTLRCDPISSHATLYWYQQALGQGPEFLTYFNYEAQPDKSGLPSDRFSAERPEGSISTLTIQRTEQRDSAMYRCASSLWVGQPQHFGDGTRLSIL.

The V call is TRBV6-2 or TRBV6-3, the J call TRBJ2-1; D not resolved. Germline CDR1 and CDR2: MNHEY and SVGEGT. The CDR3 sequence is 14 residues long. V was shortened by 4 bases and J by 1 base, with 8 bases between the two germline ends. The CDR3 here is CASSWVRSYNEQFF. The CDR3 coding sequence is TGTGCCAGCAGTTGGGTACGGTCCTACAATGAGCAGTTCTTC.

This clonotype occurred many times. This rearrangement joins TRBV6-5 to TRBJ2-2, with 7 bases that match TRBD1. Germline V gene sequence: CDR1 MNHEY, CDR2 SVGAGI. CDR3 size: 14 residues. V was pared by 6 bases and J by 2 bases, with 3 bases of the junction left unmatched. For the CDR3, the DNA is TGTGCCAGCAGACACAGGGGTAACACCGGGGAGCTGTTTTTT. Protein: CASRHRGNTGELFF.